This note documents a single TCR beta chain sequence. Its antigen target is currently unknown. No clone much larger than this one lies a single base away; base qualities are absent. The cohort consisted of 666 healthy bone marrow donors. All cohort members were sampled while nominally healthy, although unrecorded immune exposures were likely present. The donor was CMV seronegative and was included in the group of hundreds of seronegative cohort members. A peripheral blood sample was collected from each donor, and TCR beta sequencing was performed on peripheral blood mononuclear cells. The Qiagen DNeasy Blood Extraction Kit was used to extract genomic DNA from the blood cell samples. The junction carries 12 bases between V and J, which are trimmed by 6 bases and 4 bases respectively. Looking up the germline V gene yields CDR1 SNHLY and CDR2 FYNNEI. The CDR3, from cysteine to phenylalanine, totals 13 residues. CDR3 DNA is the only sequence kept; it has 39 bases, read in frame from the first base.

The entry originates in a study of cytomegalovirus exposure and HLA in healthy donors (dated by TCRdb to 2016 to 2017). In the study overall: In an earlier analysis of some 550 of the donors, 276 Gb of sequence data and 117 million unique TCR beta sequences from about 179 million T cells were reported. Among the roughly 400 genotyped donors, 75% to 90% belonged to the genetic ancestry cluster associated with self-reported Caucasian donors. Because of strong linkage in the cohort, four or five DR-DQ haplotypes were treated as single units for association and clustering. Across 300 to 500 genotyped donors of the cohort, an average of roughly 250,000 unique TCR beta nucleotide sequences per donor were sequenced, and about a sixth of those sequences were non-productive. To decide whether each TCR beta V gene segment behaved as functional or pseudogenic, an earlier analysis of over 500 of the donors relied on high-throughput TCR beta sequencing. Typing coverage varied by locus: about 629-630 donors for A, B, C, DRB1 and DQB1; more than 500 for DQA1; approximately 570 for DPA1; approximately 470 for DPB1. A separate validation cohort of roughly 130 different subjects was used in addition to the 666-subject first cohort. Every repertoire in the discovery cohort had been generated on one and the same sequencing platform. HLA typing covered class I and class II loci at four-digit resolution. High-throughput TCR immunosequencing, statistical association of individual TCRs with disease status, and machine learning were combined to predict cytomegalovirus infection status. The study aimed to test whether signatures of past pathogen exposure could be identified by cataloging public T cell receptors. Donor age, sex, ethnicity and CMV serostatus were compiled alongside the repertoire data. The study used immunosequencing to profile the T cell repertoires of around 600 subjects and linked those repertoires to cytomegalovirus serostatus. In a later genetic analysis, genome-wide SNP genotypes for about 60% of the 666 donors were used, and that subset was treated as a discovery cohort. In the later analysis, no new phenotypic data were used to find candidate immune exposures; instead, reliance was placed on TCR beta sequences and their occurrence across donors. An early release covering around 630 HLA-typed donors comprised about 310 gigabases of sequencing data and roughly 85 million unique TCR sequences. In a later analysis, previously published TCR beta repertoires from about 670 donors were re-analyzed and high-resolution HLA genotyping was added so that TCR occurrence patterns could be studied. General findings and caveats noted by the study authors: In vitro tests confirmed that a few of the cytomegalovirus-associated TCR beta chains recognize cytomegalovirus antigens. Linkage disequilibrium might explain the correlated functional status among segregating V segments, but an unknown experimental factor could not be excluded. A cluster of highly shared sequence variants was judged likely to be a technical artifact of the sequencing pipeline. Broadly in line with IMGT annotations, most TCR beta V segments showed up in productive rearrangements about 87% or about 30% of the time in an earlier analysis of under 700 of the donors. For the cohort, immune exposure information was limited to CMV serostatus. In a later analysis, HLA-associated TCR beta chains showed more clonal expansion and lower generation probabilities than non-associated chains that were equally common. It was suggested by the authors that the approach could potentially be generalized to other disease states and immunological phenotypes. According to a later analysis, TCR association rates differed among HLA loci, with DRB1 alleles showing the most associated TCRs and HLA-C alleles showing the fewest. Strong co-occurrence of HLA alleles, especially DR and DQ, made assigning TCR associations to individual alleles difficult. Across donors, most TCR sequences were observed very rarely, whereas some public TCRs were present in many individuals. Sequencing depth was assumed to be roughly uniform across donors in the presence/absence analyses, though that assumption may not hold. A further reported finding was that TCR beta sequences accurately predicted the HLA-A and HLA-B alleles for most subjects in the first cohort. Because counts were too low, some 16 rarely observed V segments, including chromosome 9 orphons, were excluded from the earlier analysis of a few hundred of the donors. In both the original and validation cohorts, the classifier was reported to diagnose cytomegalovirus status with high specificity and sensitivity. An association between a missense DCLRE1C variant and V-gene and J-gene trimming of TCR beta chains was found in a later genetic analysis and replicated in an independent cohort. Only TCR beta chains were sequenced in this cohort, and the absence of alpha or paired-chain data limited detectable features. According to a later analysis, parvovirus B19, influenza, CMV and Epstein-Barr virus appeared linked to several top co-occurrence clusters. A later analysis found that most CMV-associated TCR beta chains appeared HLA-restricted, with HLA associations seemingly driven largely by CMV exposure. Because some donors lacked HLA typing at each locus, the association tests relied only on the typed subset. Specific HLA alleles were associated with 16,951 TCR beta sequences at a false discovery rate of 0.05 in a later analysis. Some IMGT-functional V segments, including TRBV6-2 and TRBV6-3, could not be told apart with the 87-base-pair reads, so those segments were excluded. In the study, approximately 150 TCR beta chains were listed as associated with cytomegalovirus. In a later genetic analysis, fewer N-insertions in productive TCRs were reported among donors in an Asian-associated ancestry cluster than the approximately 630-donor mean.

The library was produced with the immunoSEQ multiplex PCR assay. A mixture of 60 forward primers for TCR Vbeta segments and 13 reverse primers for TCR Jbeta segments was used in the multiplex PCR. A multiplex PCR assay on genomic DNA amplified the CDR3 region of rearranged TCR beta genes. The Illumina HiSeq System was used to sequence the amplified TCR beta libraries as 87-base-pair reads. For the original study's pipeline: A later analysis tallied tens of millions of unique TCR beta chains across the 550 to 850 repertoires, and some 10 million of those chains were shared by two or more donors. A nearest-neighbor algorithm error-corrected the raw reads and collapsed the reads into unique sequences, merging closely related sequences to remove PCR and sequencing errors. CDR3 sequences were aligned to IMGT reference sequences to assign V, D and J gene segments. For a sequence to be retained, a match of at least six nucleotides to both a V gene segment and a J gene segment was required. A rearrangement counted as productive if the CDR3 had no stop codons and remained in frame with V and J, and every other rearrangement counted as non-productive. Following IMGT convention, CDR3 was defined as the stretch from the second conserved V-encoded cysteine to the conserved J-encoded phenylalanine. The earlier analysis of 500 to 750 of the donors excluded any sequence lacking an unambiguous match to a single V gene segment. In an earlier analysis of 587 of the donors, V segments were called functional above 56.7% productive rearrangements and were called segregating when the between-donor standard deviation exceeded 5%. A statistical classification framework was developed to diagnose cytomegalovirus status using the catalog of TCR beta chain sequences. In a later analysis, V and J genes were assigned by comparing TCR nucleotide sequences against IMGT/GENE-DB human TR gene sequences. The TCRdist pipeline was used in a later analysis to assign CDR3 sequences and most-parsimonious VDJ recombination scenarios. A later analysis defined each TCR beta chain by its CDR3 amino acid sequence plus V-gene family, and excluded reads lacking a unique V-gene family. As a way to deal with suspected cross-contamination and a sequencing artifact, a later analysis dropped approximately 590 nucleotide sequences that were highly shared and had low generation probability. In a later analysis, a clonal expansion index was calculated for each public chain from normalized within-repertoire ranks of inferred template counts. In a later analysis, generation probabilities were computed with a VDJ recombination model fitted to out-of-frame rearrangements, and the resulting probabilities were checked against IGoR. Hypergeometric tests were used in a later analysis to score TCR-TCR, TCR-HLA and TCR-CMV co-occurrence, with a repertoire-size bias correction applied to the TCR pairs. To estimate false discovery rates, a later analysis permuted the HLA or CMV assignments 20 times. In a later analysis, co-occurring TCRs were grouped with DBSCAN, and TCRdist sequence similarity was added when clustering was performed within HLA-allele-positive subsets. For co-occurrence clustering, repertoires with fewer than 30,000 or more than 120,000 public chains were excluded, along with a handful of repertoires with anomalous nucleotide sharing. TCRdb provides this immuneACCESS table in a form limited to in-frame rearrangements. Some clones are lacking; in checked studies, under half of them reflect an unresolved V gene, and why the rest are absent is not known. V, J and clone size are those of that table, while D and trimming were read from the DNA. This sample holds around 300,000 clones; 65% to 85% were observed only once. The top ten clonotypes cover roughly 2.4% of the sample.

The chain joins TRBV2 to TRBJ1-2, with TRBD1 perhaps the D gene, on 5 matching bases. The source material was PBMCs. The origin of this receptor is a female donor in good health and CMV-seronegative. The DNA sequence reads TGTGCCAGCAGGGCTGGCCAGGGCTATGGCTACACCTTC. It codes for CASRAGQGYGYTF. The CDR3, completed at both ends by the reference TRBV2 and TRBJ1-2 genes, gives the full variable domain EPEVTQTPSHQVTQMGQEVILRCVPISNHLYFYWYRQILGQKVEFLVSFYNNEISEKSEIFDDQFSVERPDGSNFTLKIRSTKLEDSAMYFCASRAGQGYGYTFGSGTRLTVV.